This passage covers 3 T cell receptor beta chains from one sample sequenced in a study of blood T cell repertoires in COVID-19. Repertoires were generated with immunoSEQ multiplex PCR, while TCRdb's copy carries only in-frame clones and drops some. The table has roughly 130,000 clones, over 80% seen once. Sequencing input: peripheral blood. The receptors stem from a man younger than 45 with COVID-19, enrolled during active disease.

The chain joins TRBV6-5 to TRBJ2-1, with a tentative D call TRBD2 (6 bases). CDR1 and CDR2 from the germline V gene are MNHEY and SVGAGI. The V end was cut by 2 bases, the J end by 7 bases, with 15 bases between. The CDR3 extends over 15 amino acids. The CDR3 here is CASSYRGPGGNEQFF. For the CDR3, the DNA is TGTGCCAGCAGTTACCGGGGCCCTGGGGGGAATGAGCAGTTCTTC.

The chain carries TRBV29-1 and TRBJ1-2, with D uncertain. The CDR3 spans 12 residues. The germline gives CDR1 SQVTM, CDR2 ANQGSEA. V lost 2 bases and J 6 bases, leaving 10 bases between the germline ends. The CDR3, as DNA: TGCAGCGTTGAAACAGCCTCCCATGGCTACACCTTC. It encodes CSVETASHGYTF.

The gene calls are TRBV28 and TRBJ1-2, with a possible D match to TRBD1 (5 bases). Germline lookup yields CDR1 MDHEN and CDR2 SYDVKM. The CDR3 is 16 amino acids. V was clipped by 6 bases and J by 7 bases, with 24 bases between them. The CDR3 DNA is TGTGCCAGCAGCCTACCCCCAAGGACACTAACCGGTGGCTACACCTTC. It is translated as CASSLPPRTLTGGYTF.